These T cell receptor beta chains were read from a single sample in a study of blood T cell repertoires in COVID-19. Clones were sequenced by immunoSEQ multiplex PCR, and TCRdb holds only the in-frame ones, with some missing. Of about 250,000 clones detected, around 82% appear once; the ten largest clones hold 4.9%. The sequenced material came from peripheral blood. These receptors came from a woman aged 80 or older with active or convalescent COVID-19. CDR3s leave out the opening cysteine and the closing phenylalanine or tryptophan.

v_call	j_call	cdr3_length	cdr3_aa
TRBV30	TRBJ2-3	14	AWSGGLAGTTDTQY
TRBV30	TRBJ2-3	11	AWNRGGADTQY
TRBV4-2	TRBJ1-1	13	ASSRTGQMNTEAF
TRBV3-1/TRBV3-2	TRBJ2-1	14	ASSQVRLAGYNEQF
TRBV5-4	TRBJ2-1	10	ASCTPNSEQF
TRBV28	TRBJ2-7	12	ASSLSGITYEQY
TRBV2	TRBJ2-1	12	ASKGQGPVNEQF
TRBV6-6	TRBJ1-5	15	ASSQRAPRGNNQPQH
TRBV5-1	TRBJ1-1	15	ASSLAQGAPAYAEAF
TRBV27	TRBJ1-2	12	ASSPRGGVYGYT
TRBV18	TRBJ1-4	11	ASSTGGGEKLF
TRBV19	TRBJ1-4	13	ASSTPTGGSEKLF
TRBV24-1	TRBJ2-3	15	ATSDSGLAGGPDTQY
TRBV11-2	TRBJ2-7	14	ASSLLGTGNTYEQY
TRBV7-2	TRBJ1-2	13	ASSWTGLINYGYT
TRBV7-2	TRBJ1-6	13	ASSPQRASNSPLH
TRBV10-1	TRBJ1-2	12	ASSQGGAPDGYT
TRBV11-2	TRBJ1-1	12	ASSLGGGNTEAF
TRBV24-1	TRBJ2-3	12	ATRPTGRPDTQY
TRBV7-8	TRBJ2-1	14	ASSLGGLAEHNEQF
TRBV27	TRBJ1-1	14	ASSLQEPEGDTEAF
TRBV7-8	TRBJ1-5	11	ASRQDRDQPQH
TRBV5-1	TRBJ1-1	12	ASSRQGRVTEAF